The rows below give T cell receptor beta chains drawn from one sample of a study of vaccination effects on CD4 cells after COVID-19. Their antigens remain unidentified. The protocol was immunoSEQ multiplex PCR, while the TCRdb copy is restricted to in-frame clones and leaves out a portion. The sample has approximately 58,000 clones, more than 60% seen once. The sample was CD4+ T cells from PBMCs cultured without peptide, taken before COVID-19 vaccination. The receptors here all came from a human donor who received a COVID-19 vaccine. CDR3s include the opening cysteine and the closing phenylalanine or tryptophan. A D gene is named only where the DNA matches it firmly. Clone sizes are given selectively: once, few, many, or a class where the clone is expanded.

J gene: TRBJ1-1
V gene: TRBV18
CDR3 length: 14
D gene: TRBD1
clone size: once
CDR3 DNA: TGTGCCAGCTCACGGGACAGCGAGAACACTGAAGCTTTCTTT
CDR3 protein: CASSRDSENTEAFF

J gene: TRBJ2-3
V gene: TRBV4-1
CDR3 length: 16
D gene: TRBD1
clone size: .
CDR3 DNA: TGCGCCAGCAGCTTAAGGACAGGGGGAAGCACAGATACGCAGTATTTT
CDR3 protein: CASSLRTGGSTDTQYF

J gene: TRBJ1-2
V gene: TRBV19
CDR3 length: 13
D gene: .
clone size: .
CDR3 DNA: TGTGCCAGTAGTCTTGACGGACCCTATGGCTACACCTTC
CDR3 protein: CASSLDGPYGYTF

J gene: TRBJ1-1
V gene: TRBV21-1
CDR3 length: 10
D gene: .
clone size: .
CDR3 DNA: TGTGCCAGCAGCAAACAGGAGGCTTTCTTT
CDR3 protein: CASSKQEAFF

J gene: TRBJ1-4
V gene: TRBV5-1
CDR3 length: 16
D gene: .
clone size: .
CDR3 DNA: TGCGCCAGCAGCTTGGGGTCGGGAGCGGATCCGGAAAAACTGTTTTTT
CDR3 protein: CASSLGSGADPEKLFF

J gene: TRBJ2-4
V gene: TRBV7-9
CDR3 length: 12
D gene: .
clone size: .
CDR3 DNA: TGTGCCAGCAGCCGAGACCAAGGCATTCAGTACTTC
CDR3 protein: CASSRDQGIQYF

J gene: TRBJ2-2
V gene: TRBV25-1
CDR3 length: 16
D gene: .
clone size: .
CDR3 DNA: TGTGCCAGCAGTGTTCGGCAGGGCGCGAACACCGGGGAGCTGTTTTTT
CDR3 protein: CASSVRQGANTGELFF

J gene: TRBJ2-2
V gene: TRBV5-5
CDR3 length: 18
D gene: TRBD1
clone size: few
CDR3 DNA: TGTGCCAGCAGCTTGGTTAGTCTCGGGACAGGGAACACCGGGGAGCTGTTTTTT
CDR3 protein: CASSLVSLGTGNTGELFF

J gene: TRBJ2-3
V gene: TRBV2
CDR3 length: 15
D gene: TRBD2
clone size: .
CDR3 DNA: TGTGCCAGCAGTGTTGCTAGCGGTGACACAGATACGCAGTATTTT
CDR3 protein: CASSVASGDTDTQYF

J gene: TRBJ2-5
V gene: TRBV5-1
CDR3 length: 14
D gene: .
clone size: .
CDR3 DNA: TGCGCCAGCAGCTTGGGCGCCAGCCAAGAGACCCAGTACTTC
CDR3 protein: CASSLGASQETQYF

J gene: TRBJ2-5
V gene: TRBV24-1
CDR3 length: 14
D gene: .
clone size: .
CDR3 DNA: TGTGCCACCAGTGATTCGACAAACCAAGAGACCCAGTACTTC
CDR3 protein: CATSDSTNQETQYF

J gene: TRBJ1-2
V gene: TRBV29-1
CDR3 length: 12
D gene: .
clone size: .
CDR3 DNA: TGCAGCGTTGGACAGATATCCTATGGCTACACCTTC
CDR3 protein: CSVGQISYGYTF

J gene: TRBJ1-2
V gene: TRBV2
CDR3 length: 14
D gene: .
clone size: .
CDR3 DNA: TGTGCCAGCAGTGGACGGAGGCTAGACTATGGCTACACCTTC
CDR3 protein: CASSGRRLDYGYTF

J gene: TRBJ1-3
V gene: TRBV9
CDR3 length: 17
D gene: .
clone size: .
CDR3 DNA: TGTGCCAGCAGCACCTCGACCCGATCCTCCTCTGGAAACACCATATATTTT
CDR3 protein: CASSTSTRSSSGNTIYF

J gene: TRBJ1-1
V gene: TRBV7-3
CDR3 length: 13
D gene: .
clone size: .
CDR3 DNA: TGTGCCAGCAGCTTAATTCCCGGCACTGAAGCTTTCTTT
CDR3 protein: CASSLIPGTEAFF

J gene: TRBJ1-1
V gene: TRBV4-2
CDR3 length: 14
D gene: .
clone size: .
CDR3 DNA: TGTGCCAGCAGCCAAGCCGCAGGTCTAGGTGAAGCTTTCTTT
CDR3 protein: CASSQAAGLGEAFF

J gene: TRBJ1-2
V gene: TRBV5-4
CDR3 length: 13
D gene: .
clone size: .
CDR3 DNA: TGTGCCAGCAGCTCTACAGGGAACTATGGCTACACCTTC
CDR3 protein: CASSSTGNYGYTF

J gene: TRBJ2-3
V gene: TRBV5-1
CDR3 length: 15
D gene: TRBD2
clone size: .
CDR3 DNA: TGCGCCAGCAGCTTAAGGACTAGCGGCACAGATACGCAGTATTTT
CDR3 protein: CASSLRTSGTDTQYF

J gene: TRBJ2-5
V gene: TRBV5-1
CDR3 length: 15
D gene: .
clone size: .
CDR3 DNA: TGCGCCAGCAGCTCCAATCAGGGTTATAGAGAGACCCAGTACTTC
CDR3 protein: CASSSNQGYRETQYF

J gene: TRBJ1-4
V gene: TRBV11-2
CDR3 length: 15
D gene: .
clone size: .
CDR3 DNA: TGTGCCAGCAGCTTAGATCGGGGCACAGGCGCAAAACTGTTTTTT
CDR3 protein: CASSLDRGTGAKLFF

J gene: TRBJ2-2
V gene: TRBV3-1/TRBV3-2
CDR3 length: 16
D gene: TRBD1
clone size: .
CDR3 DNA: TGTGCCAGCAGCAGGAGACAGGGGCCAAACACCGGGGAGCTGTTTTTT
CDR3 protein: CASSRRQGPNTGELFF

J gene: TRBJ1-4
V gene: TRBV6-1
CDR3 length: 17
D gene: .
clone size: .
CDR3 DNA: TGTGCCAGCAGTGTAGATGTTCGAGGCGGAAACCGGGAAAAACTGTTTTTT
CDR3 protein: CASSVDVRGGNREKLFF

J gene: TRBJ1-2
V gene: TRBV18
CDR3 length: 16
D gene: .
clone size: .
CDR3 DNA: TGTGCCAGCTCACCCCAAAAGGGCAGGGCCTCGCATGGCTACACCTTC
CDR3 protein: CASSPQKGRASHGYTF

J gene: TRBJ1-5
V gene: TRBV2
CDR3 length: 12
D gene: .
clone size: few
CDR3 DNA: TGTGCCAGCAGTCTCCCCAATCAGCCCCAGCATTTT
CDR3 protein: CASSLPNQPQHF

J gene: TRBJ1-4
V gene: TRBV30
CDR3 length: 14
D gene: TRBD1
clone size: .
CDR3 DNA: TGTGCCTATCAAACCGGGACAGGGATAGGAAAACTGTTTTTT
CDR3 protein: CAYQTGTGIGKLFF

J gene: TRBJ2-2
V gene: TRBV27
CDR3 length: 14
D gene: .
clone size: .
CDR3 DNA: TGTGCCAGCAGTTTACAGGGCGGCACCGGGGAGCTGTTTTTT
CDR3 protein: CASSLQGGTGELFF

J gene: TRBJ1-3
V gene: TRBV7-3
CDR3 length: 18
D gene: TRBD1
clone size: few
CDR3 DNA: TGTGCCAGCAGCTTAACGGGACAGGGGGCGCGTTCTGGAAACACCATATATTTT
CDR3 protein: CASSLTGQGARSGNTIYF

J gene: TRBJ1-1
V gene: TRBV20-1
CDR3 length: 9
D gene: .
clone size: medium-sized
CDR3 DNA: TGCAGCCATTCACCTAGGGCTTTCTTT
CDR3 protein: CSHSPRAFF

J gene: TRBJ1-2
V gene: TRBV18
CDR3 length: 17
D gene: TRBD1
clone size: few
CDR3 DNA: TGTGCCAGCTCACCATCGTCGGGACAGGGGGCGAACTATGGCTACACCTTC
CDR3 protein: CASSPSSGQGANYGYTF

J gene: TRBJ2-3
V gene: TRBV29-1
CDR3 length: 12
D gene: .
clone size: few
CDR3 DNA: TGCAGCGTTGAATCCGGCACAGATACGCAGTATTTT
CDR3 protein: CSVESGTDTQYF

J gene: TRBJ2-1
V gene: TRBV6-5
CDR3 length: 15
D gene: .
clone size: once
CDR3 DNA: TGTGCCAGCAGTAGACCGGTAGGGAGCTACAATGAGCAGTTCTTC
CDR3 protein: CASSRPVGSYNEQFF

J gene: TRBJ1-1
V gene: TRBV18
CDR3 length: 13
D gene: .
clone size: .
CDR3 DNA: TGTGCCAGCTCACCGACAAAGAACACTGAAGCTTTCTTT
CDR3 protein: CASSPTKNTEAFF

J gene: TRBJ2-1
V gene: TRBV11-2
CDR3 length: 11
D gene: .
clone size: .
CDR3 DNA: TGTGCCAGCAGCTTCCAAGCTAAGCAGTTCTTC
CDR3 protein: CASSFQAKQFF

J gene: TRBJ1-5
V gene: TRBV18
CDR3 length: 16
D gene: TRBD1
clone size: .
CDR3 DNA: TGTGCCAGCTCACCCCCCGGGACAGGGATCAATCAGCCCCAGCATTTT
CDR3 protein: CASSPPGTGINQPQHF

J gene: TRBJ2-3
V gene: TRBV9
CDR3 length: 14
D gene: .
clone size: .
CDR3 DNA: TGTGCCAGCAGCGCCACAGGGAGCACAGATACGCAGTATTTT
CDR3 protein: CASSATGSTDTQYF

J gene: TRBJ1-6
V gene: TRBV6-5
CDR3 length: 14
D gene: .
clone size: .
CDR3 DNA: TGTGCCAGCAGGTGGGGGAGTAATAATTCACCCCTCCACTTT
CDR3 protein: CASRWGSNNSPLHF

J gene: TRBJ1-1
V gene: TRBV5-8
CDR3 length: 19
D gene: .
clone size: .
CDR3 DNA: TGTGCCAGCCCCGGCCCCTCTATATTTACCTCAAGGGTGAACACTGAAGCTTTCTTT
CDR3 protein: CASPGPSIFTSRVNTEAFF

J gene: TRBJ1-5
V gene: TRBV5-1
CDR3 length: 14
D gene: .
clone size: .
CDR3 DNA: TGCGCCAGCAGCTTGGGGGCAGGGGATCAGCCCCAGCATTTT
CDR3 protein: CASSLGAGDQPQHF

J gene: TRBJ2-3
V gene: TRBV7-3
CDR3 length: 15
D gene: TRBD1
clone size: .
CDR3 DNA: TGTGCCAGCAGCTTAGTGGCGACAGGGTTCGACACGCAGTATTTT
CDR3 protein: CASSLVATGFDTQYF

J gene: TRBJ2-3
V gene: TRBV19
CDR3 length: 17
D gene: TRBD2
clone size: .
CDR3 DNA: TGTGCCAGTAGTACCTGGACTAGCGGGGCTAGCACAGATACGCAGTATTTT
CDR3 protein: CASSTWTSGASTDTQYF

J gene: TRBJ1-5
V gene: TRBV12-3/TRBV12-4
CDR3 length: 13
D gene: .
clone size: once
CDR3 DNA: TGTGCCAGCACCATGAGTGGAGATCAGCCCCAGCATTTT
CDR3 protein: CASTMSGDQPQHF

J gene: TRBJ1-5
V gene: TRBV5-1
CDR3 length: 15
D gene: .
clone size: .
CDR3 DNA: TGCGCCAGCAGCTTGTATTGGGGGCCGAATCAGCCCCAGCATTTT
CDR3 protein: CASSLYWGPNQPQHF

J gene: TRBJ1-5
V gene: TRBV7-8
CDR3 length: 14
D gene: .
clone size: once
CDR3 DNA: TGTGCCAGCAGCACCCGAGACGGAAATCAGCCCCAGCATTTT
CDR3 protein: CASSTRDGNQPQHF

J gene: TRBJ2-3
V gene: TRBV4-2
CDR3 length: 17
D gene: TRBD2
clone size: .
CDR3 DNA: TGTGCCAGCAGCCAAGGGGCGGGGGGGCCGGGGACAGATACGCAGTATTTT
CDR3 protein: CASSQGAGGPGTDTQYF

J gene: TRBJ2-5
V gene: TRBV3-1/TRBV3-2
CDR3 length: 13
D gene: .
clone size: .
CDR3 DNA: TGTGCCAGCAGCCAGGCGGGGCCGGAGACCCAGTACTTC
CDR3 protein: CASSQAGPETQYF

J gene: TRBJ1-5
V gene: TRBV19
CDR3 length: 13
D gene: .
clone size: .
CDR3 DNA: TGTGCCAGTAGACGCAGGGAGGATCAGCCCCAGCATTTT
CDR3 protein: CASRRREDQPQHF

J gene: TRBJ2-1
V gene: TRBV10-1
CDR3 length: 15
D gene: .
clone size: .
CDR3 DNA: TGCGCCAGCAGTCCGGGACACAGATCATACAATGAGCAGTTCTTC
CDR3 protein: CASSPGHRSYNEQFF

J gene: TRBJ1-2
V gene: TRBV2
CDR3 length: 15
D gene: .
clone size: .
CDR3 DNA: TGTGCCAGCAGTGAAGCAACGGCAGACGCCTATGGCTACACCTTC
CDR3 protein: CASSEATADAYGYTF

J gene: TRBJ2-6
V gene: TRBV18
CDR3 length: 17
D gene: .
clone size: .
CDR3 DNA: TGTGCCAGCTCACCTGGGGGGGCCAGGTCTGGGGCCAACGTCCTGACTTTC
CDR3 protein: CASSPGGARSGANVLTF

J gene: TRBJ1-2
V gene: TRBV5-1
CDR3 length: 18
D gene: .
clone size: .
CDR3 DNA: TGCGCCAGCAGCTCCCGGGGAGGCAGGGCCTCTAATAACTATGGCTACACCTTC
CDR3 protein: CASSSRGGRASNNYGYTF